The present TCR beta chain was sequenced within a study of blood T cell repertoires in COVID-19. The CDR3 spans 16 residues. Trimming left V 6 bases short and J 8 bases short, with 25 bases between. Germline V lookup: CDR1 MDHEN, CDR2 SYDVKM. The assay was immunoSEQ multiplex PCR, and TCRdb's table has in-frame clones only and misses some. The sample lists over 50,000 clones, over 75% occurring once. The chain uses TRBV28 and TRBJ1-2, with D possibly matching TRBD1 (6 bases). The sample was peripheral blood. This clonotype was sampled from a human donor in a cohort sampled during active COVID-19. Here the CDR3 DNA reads TGTGCCAGCAGCCGAAGGGGGGGTCGTGGACTTCAGGGCTACACCTTC. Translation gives CASSRRGGRGLQGYTF.